The 26 T cell receptor beta chains listed next were all sequenced from one sample in a study of CD8+ T cells in alopecia areata. Sequencing templates came from extracted RNA that was reverse transcribed into cDNA. Clones were sequenced by immunoSEQ multiplex PCR, and TCRdb holds only the in-frame ones, with some missing. Here the sample spans roughly 150,000 clones, about 54% being singletons. Specimen: CD4+ T cells sorted from blood. The source of these receptors is a human donor in good health.

V and J are TRBV15 and TRBJ2-5; D unresolved. The J call may be wrong; the DNA end is better matched by TRBJ2-7. The CDR3 has 16 amino acids. CDR1 and CDR2 (germline): LNHNV, YYDKDF (reference sequence). CDR3 region: CATSRGDFPVIYEQYF. The CDR3 DNA is TGTGCCACCAGCAGAGGGGATTTCCCGGTTATCTACGAGCAGTACTTC.

The V call is TRBV10-3, the J call TRBJ2-5; no definite D call. The CDR3 is 13 amino acids. CDR1 ENHRY and CDR2 SYGVKD come from the germline V gene. The V gene lost 0 bases and the J gene lost 3 bases, with 5 bases spanning the gap. CDR3 residues: CAISESEKETQYF. The CDR3 DNA follows: TGTGCCATCAGTGAGTCCGAGAAAGAGACCCAGTACTTC.

The V call is TRBV7-9, the J call TRBJ2-3, with unresolved D. The CDR3 length is 17 residues. CDR1 and CDR2 (germline): SEHNR, FQNEAQ (reference sequence). V dropped 1 base and J dropped 3 bases, with 17 bases sitting between them. The DNA for the CDR3 is TGTGCCAGCAGCTTAGGCGGCGGTGCTATCCGAACAGATACGCAGTATTTT. This codes for CASSLGGGAIRTDTQYF.

J is TRBJ2-7 and V is TRBV29-1; 8 positions agree with TRBD1. This CDR3 spans 12 amino acids. CDR1 and CDR2 from the germline V gene are SQVTM and ANQGSEA. V lost 5 bases to trimming and J lost 3 bases; unmatched junction nucleotides: 3. The CDR3 region is CSVKQGDYEQYF. For the CDR3, the DNA is TGCAGCGTTAAACAGGGGGACTACGAGCAGTACTTC.

The V call is TRBV10-2, the J call TRBJ1-2, with D uncertain. This CDR3 spans 14 amino acids. Germline V gene sequence: CDR1 WSHSY, CDR2 SAAADI. Trimming stripped 2 bases from V and 8 bases from J, with 15 bases between. As DNA, the CDR3 is TGCGCCAGCAGTGAGGATGTGAACTGGAAGGGCTACACCTTC. This translates into CASSEDVNWKGYTF.

The chain uses TRBV27 and TRBJ2-7, with D possibly TRBD2 on 5 matching bases. Trimming removed 10 bases at V and 3 bases at J, with 13 bases between. Germline V gene sequence: CDR1 MNHEY, CDR2 SMNVEV (reference sequence). CDR3 length equals 12 residues. The CDR3 protein is CATRGINYEQYF. DNA of the CDR3: TGTGCCACACGAGGGATTAACTACGAGCAGTACTTC.

DNA of the CDR3: TGCGCCAGCAGCTTGGTACCCCACCAAGAGACCCAGTACTTC. It codes for CASSLVPHQETQYF. V is TRBV5-1 and J is TRBJ2-5; D unclear. The CDR3 has 14 amino acids. The V and J ends lost 0 bases and 0 bases respectively, with 6 bases between them. Germline V gene sequence: CDR1 SGHRS, CDR2 YFSETQ.

The CDR3 spells CASSLGGRRRGNEQFF. Here the CDR3 DNA reads TGTGCCAGCAGCTTGGGAGGGAGGCGACGTGGCAATGAGCAGTTCTTC. The chain uses TRBV5-4 and TRBJ2-1, with D possibly being TRBD2 (6 bases). In germline, CDR1 is SGHNT, CDR2 YYREEE (reference sequence). V was clipped by 0 bases and J by 6 bases, with 16 bases between them. There are 16 residues in the CDR3.

The chain recombines TRBV5-1 with TRBJ2-7; D is ambiguous. Germline V gene lookup returns CDR1 SGHRS and CDR2 YFSETQ. This CDR3 spans 13 amino acids. V was pared by 4 bases and J by 2 bases, with 10 bases between. In DNA form, the CDR3 reads TGCGCCAGCAGCAGGGCTACTACCTACGAGCAGTACTTC. It encodes CASSRATTYEQYF.

A few counts support this clone. J is TRBJ2-7 and V is TRBV5-1; TRBD2 might be the D (5 bases). This CDR3 has 14 amino acids. Germline V CDR1 and CDR2: SGHRS, YFSETQ. Trimming took off 6 bases at V and 2 bases at J, with 15 bases between the two ends. CDR3 sequence (DNA): TGCGCCAGCAAGGAGTCACACGGGGCCTACGAGCAGTACTTC. Translation gives CASKESHGAYEQYF.

This clone came up a few times. The chain couples TRBV5-1 to TRBJ2-7; D may be TRBD1 (6 bases). The V end lost 0 bases, the J end lost 0 bases, and 13 bases lay between the germline ends. The CDR3 covers 16 residues. Germline CDR1 is SGHRS and CDR2 is YFSETQ. In DNA form, the CDR3 reads TGCGCCAGCAGCTTGGGGACGCAGGGGATCTCCTACGAGCAGTACTTC. It yields the protein CASSLGTQGISYEQYF.

V gene TRBV29-1 combines with J gene TRBJ2-7, with D unresolved. The CDR3 is 14 amino acids. The V gene lost 2 bases and the J gene lost 1 base, with 12 bases spanning the gap. Germline CDR1 SQVTM, CDR2 ANQGSEA. The CDR3 is CSVEIGRRSYEQYF. Here the CDR3 DNA reads TGCAGCGTTGAAATCGGACGCCGATCCTACGAGCAGTACTTC.

The genes are TRBV6-5 and TRBJ2-5, with D uncertain. Germline V gene sequence: CDR1 MNHEY, CDR2 SVGAGI. The length of the CDR3 is 13 residues. V lost 6 bases and J 7 bases, leaving 15 bases between the germline ends. The CDR3 coding sequence is TGTGCCAGCAGCCCGCCCGGCTCGAGGACCCAGTACTTC. Translating gives CASSPPGSRTQYF.

This clone came up a few times. The chain combines TRBV25-1 with TRBJ1-1; D remains unclear. The germline V gene has CDR1 MGHDK and CDR2 SYGVNS. This CDR3 has 13 residues. The ends were cut back, 2 bases at V and 1 base at J, with 5 bases in the middle. CDR3 amino acids: CASSEPGNTEAFF. The DNA for the CDR3 is TGTGCCAGCAGTGAACCGGGGAACACTGAAGCTTTCTTT.

The gene calls are TRBV5-1 and TRBJ1-2; no definite D call. Trimming cost V 5 bases and J 6 bases, with 14 bases left between them. The CDR3 extends over 13 amino acids. CDR1 is SGHRS and CDR2 is YFSETQ in the germline V gene. The CDR3 is CASRFLLGHGYTF. The CDR3 DNA is TGCGCCAGCAGGTTTCTCCTGGGCCATGGCTACACCTTC.

The rearrangement links TRBV30 to TRBJ1-4; unclear D gene. The V and J ends lost 3 bases and 0 bases respectively, with 11 bases between them. This CDR3 region has 15 residues. In germline, CDR1 is GTSNPN, CDR2 SVGIG (reference sequence). The CDR3 nucleotides are TGTGCCTGGAGCCCCCGGACCTCAACTAATGAAAAACTGTTTTTT. This gives the protein CAWSPRTSTNEKLFF.

J is TRBJ1-1 and V is TRBV5-1; D call uncertain. The CDR3 totals 13 residues. Germline V gives CDR1 SGHRS, CDR2 YFSETQ. V was clipped by 4 bases and J by 0 bases, with 7 bases between them. The CDR3 DNA is TGCGCCAGCAGCGGACGGCTGAACACTGAAGCTTTCTTT. This codes for CASSGRLNTEAFF.

This chain joins TRBV27 and TRBJ2-3; TRBD1 might be the D (7 bases). V lost 8 bases and J 4 bases, leaving 16 bases between the germline ends. The CDR3 extends over 14 amino acids. Germline CDR1 is MNHEY and CDR2 is SMNVEV (reference sequence). CDR3 DNA sequence: TGTGCCAGCGGTATGGAGGGGGCGGCAGATACGCAGTATTTT. Its protein product is CASGMEGAADTQYF.

This clone was observed a handful of times. This chain joins TRBV27 and TRBJ2-7, with TRBD1 matching 10 bases. In germline, CDR1 is MNHEY, CDR2 SMNVEV (reference sequence). The CDR3 totals 13 residues. With V trimmed by 6 bases and J by 6 bases, 5 bases remained unmatched. CDR3 sequence (DNA): TGTGCCAGCAGCTCGACAGGGGGCTTCGAGCAGTACTTC. Translation: CASSSTGGFEQYF.

The V call is TRBV5-1, the J call TRBJ2-3, with 11 positions matching TRBD1. The germline gives CDR1 SGHRS, CDR2 YFSETQ. V trimming: 0 bases; J trimming: 1 base; junction bases outside the gene matches: 4. The CDR3 covers 17 residues. The CDR3 bases are TGCGCCAGCAGCTTGGGTGGGACAGGGGGACGCACAGATACGCAGTATTTT. Protein: CASSLGGTGGRTDTQYF.

The gene calls are TRBV28 and TRBJ2-6; 7 bases agree with TRBD2. There are 15 residues in the CDR3. The J segment lost 2 bases and the V segment lost 7 bases, leaving 5 bases of the junction unmatched. Germline lookup yields CDR1 MDHEN and CDR2 SYDVKM. The CDR3 protein is CASTGGKAGANVLTF. The CDR3 DNA reads TGTGCCAGCACCGGGGGGAAGGCTGGGGCCAACGTCCTGACTTTC. Complete variable domain (other parts from reference TRBV28 and TRBJ2-6): DVKVTQSSRYLVKRTGEKVFLECVQDMDHENMFWYRQDPGLGLRLIYFSYDVKMKEKGDIPEGYSVSREKKERFSLILESASTNQTSMYLCASTGGKAGANVLTFGAGSRLTVL.

V usage is TRBV11-2 and J usage is TRBJ1-1; no clear D gene. The CDR3 is 11 amino acids. CDR1 and CDR2 (germline): SGHAT, FQNNGV. With 10 bases removed from V and 10 bases from J, the gap between germline ends came to 16 bases. CDR3 in DNA: TGTGCCACCTCACCCTGGGGTCGAGCTTTCTTT. Its translation: CATSPWGRAFF.

V and J are TRBV29-1 and TRBJ2-2; 13 nucleotides match TRBD2. The germline gives CDR1 SQVTM, CDR2 ANQGSEA. The CDR3 is 14 amino acids. V shed 7 bases, J shed 7 bases, and the junction held 6 bases outside the gene matches. Here the CDR3 reads CSARLAGGGGELFF. For the CDR3, the DNA is TGCAGCGCCCGACTAGCGGGAGGCGGCGGGGAGCTGTTTTTT.

This clone turned up a few times. This chain joins TRBV29-1 and TRBJ2-5; TRBD2 matches 9 bases. The J segment lost 5 bases and the V segment lost 6 bases, leaving 7 bases of the junction unmatched. CDR1 and CDR2 from the germline V gene are SQVTM and ANQGSEA. The CDR3 totals 13 residues. The CDR3 sequence is CSVPGLAAETQYF. The CDR3 nucleotides are TGCAGCGTGCCGGGACTAGCAGCTGAGACCCAGTACTTC.

This clone has more than one count but fewer than ten. The gene calls are TRBV4-1 and TRBJ1-2; D perhaps matches TRBD1 (5 bases). Deletions cut 0 bases from V and 10 bases from J, with 12 bases between. The CDR3 runs to 13 residues. Looked up from germline, CDR1 is MGHRA and CDR2 is YSYEKL. The CDR3 region is CASSQDRGRLYTF. The CDR3 DNA sequence: TGCGCCAGCAGCCAAGATAGGGGCAGGCTCTACACCTTC.

The chain combines TRBV28 with TRBJ1-5; TRBD1 agrees at 8 bases. Germline V gene lookup returns CDR1 MDHEN and CDR2 SYDVKM. V trimming: 6 bases; J trimming: 4 bases; junction bases outside the gene matches: 8. The CDR3 covers 15 residues. CDR3 residues: CASRRATGDNQPQHF. As DNA, the CDR3 is TGTGCCAGCAGGAGGGCGACAGGGGATAATCAGCCCCAGCATTTT.